Following are 8 T cell receptor beta chains from one sample sequenced in a study of cytomegalovirus exposure and HLA in healthy donors. Profiling relied on immunoSEQ multiplex PCR, and the TCRdb table lists in-frame clones only, not all of them. The sample has about 140,000 clones; around 87% are singletons. The material sequenced was PBMCs. Receptors were obtained from a man aged 18 to 30 in good health and CMV-seropositive.

The J gene is TRBJ2-7, the V gene TRBV27; D remains ambiguous. V shed 1 base and J shed 2 bases, with 12 bases lying between them. The CDR3 is made up of 15 amino acids. The germline V gene encodes CDR1 MNHEY and CDR2 SMNVEV (reference sequence). The CDR3 DNA follows: TGTGCCAGCAGTTTATTCGGTGGGCAGACCTACGAGCAGTACTTC. It is translated as CASSLFGGQTYEQYF.

The CDR3 coding sequence is TGTGCCAGCAGCGTAGGACAGTACACCGGGGAGCTGTTTTTT. Translated: CASSVGQYTGELFF. The chain links TRBV9 to TRBJ2-2; TRBD1 is a possible D gene (5 bases). Germline V gene sequence: CDR1 SGDLS, CDR2 YYNGEE. The V gene lost 0 bases and the J gene lost 3 bases, with 6 bases spanning the gap. The CDR3 is made up of 14 amino acids.

The chain joins TRBV7-9 to TRBJ2-7; 7 bases fit TRBD1. CDR3 length equals 16 residues. Germline V gene lookup returns CDR1 SEHNR and CDR2 FQNEAQ (reference sequence). J was trimmed by 7 bases and V by 0 bases; bases with no gene match: 12. DNA for the CDR3: TGTGCCAGCAGCTTAGCACGGACAGGACCTGCGGAAGAGCAGTACTTC. Its translation: CASSLARTGPAEEQYF.

The chain combines TRBV7-8 with TRBJ2-7, with 7 bases identical to TRBD1. In germline, CDR1 is SGHVS, CDR2 FQNEAQ. The CDR3 spans 12 residues. V gave up 10 bases and J gave up 2 bases; unmatched junction bases: 5. CDR3 in amino acids: CATSDRAYEQYF. For the CDR3, the DNA is TGTGCCACCTCCGACAGGGCCTACGAGCAGTACTTC.

The chain has TRBV19 and TRBJ1-2; 7 positions agree with TRBD1. This CDR3 has 13 residues. Losses at the gene ends were 9 bases for V and 5 bases for J; bases not matched to a gene: 9. CDR1 and CDR2 (germline): LNHDA, SQIVND (reference sequence). The CDR3 DNA sequence: TGTGCCAGCAACGAAGGGGGCGGGTATGGCTACACCTTC. Protein sequence: CASNEGGGYGYTF.

This rearrangement joins TRBV7-2 to TRBJ1-5; D is uncertain. V lost 1 base, J lost 3 bases, and 7 bases lay in between. The CDR3 totals 14 residues. CDR1 and CDR2 (germline): SGHTA, FQGNSA. CDR3 sequence: CASSLGGYNQPQHF. The DNA for the CDR3 is TGTGCCAGCAGCTTAGGAGGGTACAATCAGCCCCAGCATTTT.

This clone was recorded once. The chain is built from TRBV19 and TRBJ2-2; D uncertain. The CDR3 loop spans 16 amino acids. V was cut by 5 bases and J by 6 bases, with 19 bases left in between. Germline loops: CDR1 LNHDA, CDR2 SQIVND (reference sequence). CDR3 coding DNA: TGTGCCAGTAGTGCTCCGGGTCTCACCGGTCCCGGGGAGCTGTTTTTT. This sequence encodes CASSAPGLTGPGELFF.

The J gene is TRBJ2-7, the V gene TRBV10-3; 8 bases line up with TRBD1. The CDR3 is made up of 13 amino acids. V lost 6 bases to trimming and J lost 5 bases; unmatched junction nucleotides: 6. Germline assignment: CDR1 ENHRY and CDR2 SYGVKD. The CDR3 sequence: CAIRGTGPDEQYF. The CDR3 DNA follows: TGTGCCATCAGAGGGACAGGCCCCGACGAGCAGTACTTC.